This passage covers 16 T cell receptor beta chains from one sample sequenced in a study of response to subunit inactivated influenza vaccine. A single record per CDR3 protein comes from TCRdb applying MiXCR to the RT-PCR reads. The sample records around 540,000 distinct CDR3 sequences, 12% being singletons. The sample consisted of PBMCs from blood, taken on the day of vaccination. The receptors were sampled from a man aged 50 to 60 who received an inactivated influenza vaccine.

This clonotype was detected ten times or more. The chain is built from TRBV27 and TRBJ1-2; D possibly corresponds to TRBD1 (5 bases). Trimming pared 1 base from V and 2 bases from J, leaving 8 bases between. Germline-derived CDR1 and CDR2 are MNHEY and SMNVEV (reference sequence). There are 14 residues in the CDR3. The CDR3 DNA reads TGTGCCAGCAGTTTATTTGGGGGAAACTATGGCTACACCTTC. Its translation is CASSLFGGNYGYTF.

This clonotype was counted ten times or more. The chain has TRBV7-2 and TRBJ2-3; D is ambiguous. With 8 bases removed from V and 2 bases from J, the gap between germline ends came to 8 bases. Per germline, CDR1 SGHTA and CDR2 FQGNSA. There are 12 residues in the CDR3. The CDR3 is CASAENTDTQYF. DNA for the CDR3: TGTGCCAGCGCGGAAAACACAGATACGCAGTATTTT.

The chain joins TRBV2 to TRBJ1-2; D gene unclear. CDR1 SNHLY and CDR2 FYNNEI come from the germline V gene. This CDR3 is 15 amino acids long. V was clipped by 7 bases and J by 4 bases, with 19 bases between them. DNA of the CDR3: TGTGCCAGCATGGCCGACACAGCGGCGACCTATGGCTACACCTTC. Protein product: CASMADTAATYGYTF. The full variable domain, its missing parts supplied by reference TRBV2 and TRBJ1-2, is EPEVTQTPSHQVTQMGQEVILRCVPISNHLYFYWYRQILGQKVEFLVSFYNNEISEKSEIFDDQFSVERPDGSNFTLKIRSTKLEDSAMYFCASMADTAATYGYTFGSGTRLTVV.

The chain carries TRBV7-9 and TRBJ2-5; D could derive from TRBD1 or TRBD2 (6 bases each). The CDR3 is made up of 13 amino acids. Germline CDR1 and CDR2: SEHNR and FQNEAQ (reference sequence). Trimming removed 6 bases at V and 5 bases at J, with 13 bases between. Here the CDR3 reads CASRGLRGETQYF. Written as DNA, the CDR3 is TGTGCCAGCAGGGGACTGAGGGGGGAGACCCAGTACTTC. Using reference TRBV7-9 and TRBJ2-5 for the parts outside the CDR3, the full variable domain is DTGVSQNPRHKITKRGQNVTFRCDPISEHNRLYWYRQTLGQGPEFLTYFQNEAQLEKSRLLSDRFSAERPKGSFSTLEIQRTEQGDSAMYLCASRGLRGETQYFGPGTRLLVL.

The table lists this clonotype with many counts. The chain has TRBV7-2 and TRBJ2-7; D is unresolved. This CDR3 comprises 11 residues. V was trimmed by 4 bases and J by 5 bases, leaving 6 bases between them. Germline V CDR1 and CDR2: SGHTA, FQGNSA. In nucleotides, the CDR3 is TGTGCCAGCAGCTCCCTCCACGAGCAGTACTTC. Translation: CASSSLHEQYF.

The chain employs TRBV12-3 or TRBV12-4 and TRBJ2-4; D may be TRBD1 or TRBD2 (6 bases each). This CDR3 has 15 amino acids. V dropped 5 bases and J dropped 2 bases, with 13 bases sitting between them. CDR3 loop: CASSAPGATKNIQYF. The CDR3 DNA follows: TGTGCCAGCAGTGCCCCGGGGGCTACCAAAAACATTCAGTACTTC.

This sequence joins TRBV5-7 and TRBJ2-6; 7 nucleotides line up with TRBD2. TRBV5-7 counts as an open reading frame of uncertain function. CDR3 length: 17 residues. With 4 bases clipped from V and 0 bases from J, the junction kept 7 bases outside the gene matches. The CDR3 loop reads CASSPGLLYSGANVLTF. The CDR3 nucleotides read TGTGCCAGCAGCCCGGGACTACTGTACTCTGGGGCCAACGTCCTGACTTTC.

The chain couples TRBV2 to TRBJ2-2, with TRBD2 matching over 8 bases. Germline V gives CDR1 SNHLY, CDR2 FYNNEI. The CDR3 sequence is 17 residues long. V shed 1 base, J shed 2 bases, and the junction held 6 bases outside the gene matches. CDR3 amino acids: CASSEGAGGGNTGELFF. The CDR3 DNA reads as TGTGCCAGCAGTGAAGGGGCGGGGGGAGGCAACACCGGGGAGCTGTTTTTT.

This clonotype showed up many times. This chain links TRBV2 with TRBJ2-1; possibly TRBD1 for D (6 bases). The CDR3 runs to 15 residues. Germline V gene sequence: CDR1 SNHLY, CDR2 FYNNEI. The V end lost 3 bases, the J end lost 12 bases, and 21 bases lay between the germline ends. CDR3 DNA sequence: TGTGCCAGCAGTGAGCTGGGCAGGGGAAGTCGTGGGCAGTTCTTC. Translation: CASSELGRGSRGQFF.

This chain joins TRBV5-6 and TRBJ2-5, with no clear D. V lost 4 bases, J lost 4 bases, and 8 bases lay in between. CDR1 and CDR2 from the germline V gene are SGHDT and YYEEEE. This CDR3 is built from 12 residues. CDR3 coding DNA: TGTGCCAGCAGCCGCCGCAGAGAGACCCAGTACTTC. Its translation: CASSRRRETQYF.

This clonotype has a handful of counts. The chain combines TRBV4-2 with TRBJ2-5; 16 nucleotides align to TRBD2. V lost 5 bases to trimming and J lost 5 bases; unmatched junction nucleotides: 5. Germline CDR1 reads LGHNA; CDR2 reads YNFKEQ. This CDR3 comprises 16 residues. In nucleotides, the CDR3 is TGTGCCAGCAGCTACGGGACTAGCGGGAGGGTTGAGACCCAGTACTTC. Residues: CASSYGTSGRVETQYF.

The count of this clonotype is one. The junction departs from the called germline gene at one end, perhaps through a read error. The rearrangement links TRBV5-1 to TRBJ2-5; 10 bases agree with TRBD1. This CDR3 comprises 14 residues. Germline V lookup: CDR1 SGHRS, CDR2 YFSETQ. The CDR3 bases are TGCGCCAGCAGCCTCGGACAGGGGGGTGAGACCCGGTACTTC. Protein product: CASSLGQGGETRYF.

The chain couples TRBV19 to TRBJ2-1; TRBD1 agrees at 10 bases. CDR1 is LNHDA and CDR2 is SQIVND in the germline V gene (reference sequence). V lost 7 bases to trimming and J lost 5 bases; unmatched junction nucleotides: 5. The CDR3 totals 14 residues. The CDR3 sequence: CASKGQGYNNEQFF. CDR3 sequence (DNA): TGTGCCAGTAAGGGACAGGGGTACAACAATGAGCAGTTCTTC. Variable domain in full (rest from reference TRBV19 and TRBJ2-1): DGGITQSPKYLFRKEGQNVTLSCEQNLNHDAMYWYRQDPGQGLRLIYYSQIVNDFQKGDIAEGYSVSREKKESFPLTVTSAQKNPTAFYLCASKGQGYNNEQFFGPGTRLTVL.

The J gene is TRBJ2-7, the V gene TRBV29-1; maybe TRBD2 (6 bases). Trimming took 6 bases from V and 6 from J, leaving 18 bases between them. The CDR3 is 13 amino acids. The germline CDR1 and CDR2 sequences are SQVTM and ANQGSEA. CDR3 coding DNA: TGCAGCGTCGGAGATTCCAGGGAGGCCGAGCAGTACTTC. Encoded protein: CSVGDSREAEQYF.

This clonotype was detected a few times. The gene calls are TRBV10-3 and TRBJ1-2; TRBD1 agrees at 11 bases. Germline V gene sequence: CDR1 ENHRY, CDR2 SYGVKD. This CDR3 contains 14 residues. With 6 bases clipped from V and 6 bases from J, the junction kept 6 bases outside the gene matches. The CDR3 here is CAIRDRGHLDGYTF. DNA of the CDR3: TGTGCCATCAGGGACAGGGGGCATTTGGATGGCTACACCTTC.

There are a few counts of this clonotype. The chain is built from TRBV10-3 and TRBJ2-5; D remains ambiguous. Trimming took 9 bases from V and 4 from J, leaving 9 bases between them. The CDR3 sequence is 11 residues long. Germline V gives CDR1 ENHRY, CDR2 SYGVKD. The CDR3 loop reads CAISNRETQYF. DNA for the CDR3: TGTGCCATATCCAACAGAGAGACCCAGTACTTC.